This entry lists 30 T cell receptor beta chains sequenced from one sample in a study of blood T cell repertoires in COVID-19. The data were produced by immunoSEQ multiplex PCR, yet TCRdb's version contains in-frame clones alone and is incomplete. Counted here are 95,000 to 150,000 clones, roughly 77% occurring once; the ten biggest clones make up about a sixth. The sample consisted of peripheral blood. Receptor source: a man in his sixties with active or convalescent COVID-19.

J is TRBJ2-1 and V is TRBV11-2; 7 nucleotides line up with TRBD1. Looked up from germline, CDR1 is SGHAT and CDR2 is FQNNGV. This CDR3 has 17 residues. Trimming took 2 bases from V and 6 from J; bases not matched to a gene: 13. The CDR3 DNA sequence: TGTGCCAGCAGCTTAACAGGGGCTAAGAACCCCCCCAATGAGCAGTTCTTC. Translation: CASSLTGAKNPPNEQFF. The full variable domain, completed using reference TRBV11-2 and TRBJ2-1, is EAGVAQSPRYKIIEKRQSVAFWCNPISGHATLYWYQQILGQGPKLLIQFQNNGVVDDSQLPKDRFSAERLKGVDSTLKIQPAKLEDSAVYLCASSLTGAKNPPNEQFFGPGTRLTVL.

This clone has a handful of counts. The same CDR3 also results from other DNA sequences found in this sample. The chain has TRBV5-1 and TRBJ1-1; D unresolved. V gave up 7 bases and J gave up 1 base, with 8 bases separating them. Germline CDR1 SGHRS, CDR2 YFSETQ. The CDR3 runs to 12 residues. CDR3 DNA sequence: TGCGCCAGCGGGCGGGAGAACACTGAAGCTTTCTTT. Translating it yields CASGRENTEAFF.

V gene TRBV18 combines with J gene TRBJ2-3, with TRBD2 matching 9 bases. The CDR3 is 15 residues long. Trimming removed 3 bases from V and 5 bases from J; junction bases left unmatched: 6. The germline V gene has CDR1 KGHSH and CDR2 LQKENI. The CDR3 nucleotides read TGTGCCAGCTCACCGTCGGCGGGAGGGAGAGATACGCAGTATTTT. It is translated as CASSPSAGGRDTQYF. The variable domain in full, with the rest retrieved from reference TRBV18 and TRBJ2-3, is NAGVMQNPRHLVRRRGQEARLRCSPMKGHSHVYWYRQLPEEGLKFMVYLQKENIIDESGMPKERFSAEFPKEGPSILRIQQVVRGDSAAYFCASSPSAGGRDTQYFGPGTRLTVL.

The chain couples TRBV9 to TRBJ2-7; 9 nucleotides line up with TRBD1. The V gene end was trimmed by 4 bases and the J gene end by 4 bases; junction bases not matched to a gene: 6. The CDR3 is 14 amino acids. The germline V gene encodes CDR1 SGDLS and CDR2 YYNGEE. In DNA, the CDR3 is TGTGCCAGCAGCCCGGACAGGGGACGATACGAGCAGTACTTC. Translating gives CASSPDRGRYEQYF.

The table lists this clone with a count of one. The chain's CDR3 is CATSTHTDTQYF. In DNA form, the CDR3 reads TGTGCCACGAGTACGCACACAGATACGCAGTATTTT. V usage is TRBV28 and J usage is TRBJ2-3; no reliable D call. Germline CDR1 reads MDHEN; CDR2 reads SYDVKM. The CDR3 is made up of 12 amino acids. The V gene lost 10 bases and the J gene lost 2 bases, with 10 bases spanning the gap.

This sequence joins TRBV18 and TRBJ1-1; 8 bases fit TRBD1. Germline V gives CDR1 KGHSH, CDR2 LQKENI. This CDR3 comprises 15 residues. V shed 5 bases and J 1 base; nucleotides not matched to a gene: 6. DNA for the CDR3: TGTGCCAGCTCAACTCGACAGGGGAGGAACACTGAAGCTTTCTTT. This encodes CASSTRQGRNTEAFF.

This sequence joins TRBV2 and TRBJ2-1; D is perhaps TRBD2 (5 bases). Trimming shortened V by 6 bases and J by 6 bases, and 21 bases separated the two germline ends. The germline V gene encodes CDR1 SNHLY and CDR2 FYNNEI. This CDR3 contains 16 residues. CDR3 loop: CASREDRPLKVNEQFF. CDR3 in DNA: TGTGCCAGCAGGGAGGACCGCCCACTCAAGGTCAATGAGCAGTTCTTC. Full variable domain (outside the CDR3, taken from reference TRBV2 and TRBJ2-1): EPEVTQTPSHQVTQMGQEVILRCVPISNHLYFYWYRQILGQKVEFLVSFYNNEISEKSEIFDDQFSVERPDGSNFTLKIRSTKLEDSAMYFCASREDRPLKVNEQFFGPGTRLTVL.

CDR3 in amino acids: CASSEFPGTDQETQYF. CDR3 DNA sequence: TGTGCCAGCAGTGAATTCCCCGGGACAGACCAAGAGACCCAGTACTTC. The chain has TRBV2 and TRBJ2-5; TRBD1 matches 7 bases. J gave up 0 bases and V 2 bases, and 6 bases lay outside the gene matches. The CDR3 has 16 residues. Germline CDR1 reads SNHLY; CDR2 reads FYNNEI.

The genes are TRBV2 and TRBJ2-3; 8 bases match TRBD1. The CDR3 is made up of 14 amino acids. After removal of 11 bases from V and 4 bases from J, the junction contained 11 bases not matched to a gene. Germline lookup yields CDR1 SNHLY and CDR2 FYNNEI. The CDR3 nucleotides are TGTGCCTGCCCGCCGGGACAGGCTCCAGATACGCAGTATTTT. As protein: CACPPGQAPDTQYF.

The chain joins TRBV19 to TRBJ1-4, with D possibly TRBD1 on 5 matching bases. Trimming pared 7 bases from V and 1 base from J, leaving 10 bases between. In germline, CDR1 is LNHDA, CDR2 SQIVND (reference sequence). The CDR3 has 14 amino acids. CDR3 protein: CASTRAETNEKLFF. CDR3 coding DNA: TGTGCCAGTACCAGGGCGGAAACTAATGAAAAACTGTTTTTT.

This clone was seen a single time. The junction departs from the called germline gene at one end, perhaps through a read error. The rearrangement joins TRBV12-3 or TRBV12-4 to TRBJ2-7; D is ambiguous. The CDR3 length is 13 residues. The CDR3 DNA reads TGTGCCAGCAGTTTAGATAGAGAGATGGAGCCGTACTTC. Protein sequence: CASSLDREMEPYF.

The chain carries TRBV28 and TRBJ2-4, with 9 positions matching TRBD1. The V segment lost 4 bases and the J segment 1 base; nucleotides outside the gene matches: 5. Germline V lookup: CDR1 MDHEN, CDR2 SYDVKM. The CDR3 is 16 amino acids. In nucleotides, the CDR3 is TGTGCCAGCAGTTCTACAGGGGGCCCGGCCAAAAACATTCAGTACTTC. It codes for CASSSTGGPAKNIQYF.

The chain is built from TRBV7-2 and TRBJ1-3; the match to TRBD1 covers 10 bases. The CDR3 length is 16 residues. Germline lookup yields CDR1 SGHTA and CDR2 FQGNSA. V gave up 6 bases and J gave up 3 bases; unmatched junction bases: 8. This CDR3 reads CASSGDRGRGGNTIYF. The CDR3, as DNA: TGTGCCAGCAGTGGCGACAGGGGGCGTGGTGGAAACACCATATATTTT.

This chain links TRBV28 with TRBJ1-5; D not certain. The CDR3 is 15 amino acids. In germline, CDR1 is MDHEN, CDR2 SYDVKM. The ends were cut back, 6 bases at V and 0 bases at J, with 12 bases in the middle. CDR3 protein: CASSREGYSNQPQHF. CDR3 in DNA: TGTGCCAGCAGCCGGGAGGGTTATAGCAATCAGCCCCAGCATTTT. Looking up the rest from reference TRBV28 and TRBJ1-5 gives the full variable domain: DVKVTQSSRYLVKRTGEKVFLECVQDMDHENMFWYRQDPGLGLRLIYFSYDVKMKEKGDIPEGYSVSREKKERFSLILESASTNQTSMYLCASSREGYSNQPQHFGDGTRLSIL.

In this sample, this clone turned up once. CDR3 loop: CASSSGGEDSTDTQYF. In nucleotides, the CDR3 is TGTGCCAGCAGTTCGGGAGGGGAGGATAGCACAGATACGCAGTATTTT. The rearrangement links TRBV28 to TRBJ2-3; 8 bases align to TRBD2. Per the germline V gene, CDR1 is MDHEN and CDR2 is SYDVKM. The CDR3 is made up of 16 amino acids. V lost 4 bases to trimming and J lost 0 bases; unmatched junction nucleotides: 6.

The V call is TRBV7-2, the J call TRBJ1-4, with TRBD1 matching over 9 bases. The ends lost 7 bases at V and 4 bases at J; junction bases unmatched: 10. This CDR3 region has 16 residues. Germline CDR1 and CDR2: SGHTA and FQGNSA. In DNA form, the CDR3 reads TGTGCCAGCACCCGTGGGACAGGGAGGAATAATGAAAAACTGTTTTTT. Protein sequence: CASTRGTGRNNEKLFF.

The chain joins TRBV11-3 to TRBJ2-7; maybe TRBD2 (6 bases). CDR1 is SGHNT and CDR2 is YENEEA in the germline V gene. This CDR3 spans 15 amino acids. V lost 1 base to trimming and J lost 7 bases, with 17 bases between them. CDR3 sequence: CASSLGGVLKAEQYF. The DNA for the CDR3 is TGTGCCAGCAGCTTAGGGGGGGTCCTAAAAGCGGAGCAGTACTTC.

This clone was seen only a few times. The chain recombines TRBV5-4 with TRBJ2-5; D unclear. Germline assignment: CDR1 SGHNT and CDR2 YYREEE (reference sequence). CDR3 size: 12 residues. V lost 4 bases and J 4 bases, leaving 8 bases between the germline ends. The CDR3 region is CASSPESETQYF. CDR3 DNA: TGTGCCAGCAGCCCGGAGTCAGAGACCCAGTACTTC.

This chain uses TRBV27 with TRBJ1-2; D is ambiguous. The V end lost 6 bases, the J end lost 8 bases, and 16 bases lay between the germline ends. The CDR3 sequence is 13 residues long. Germline CDR1 and CDR2: MNHEY and SMNVEV (reference sequence). The chain's CDR3 is CASSPARNGGYTF. The CDR3 DNA reads as TGTGCCAGCAGCCCTGCCAGGAATGGGGGCTACACCTTC.

This rearrangement joins TRBV3-1 (or the pseudogene TRBV3-2) to TRBJ2-7; D is possibly TRBD2 (6 bases). The germline gives CDR1 LGHDT, CDR2 YNNKEL (reference sequence). CDR3 length: 14 amino acids. The V end lost 3 bases, the J end lost 4 bases, and 13 bases lay between the germline ends. The CDR3 protein is CASSQGRDGYEQYF. CDR3 bases: TGTGCCAGCAGCCAGGGGCGGGACGGATACGAGCAGTACTTC.

This clone showed up just once. The chain is built from TRBV9 and TRBJ2-2; TRBD1 agrees at 8 bases. This CDR3 region has 15 residues. Germline V CDR1 and CDR2: SGDLS, YYNGEE. Losses at the gene ends were 4 bases for V and 4 bases for J; bases not matched to a gene: 6. CDR3 sequence reads: CASSPQTGATGELFF. CDR3 bases: TGTGCCAGCAGCCCTCAGACAGGGGCCACCGGGGAGCTGTTTTTT.

The chain couples TRBV6-5 to TRBJ2-3, with 12 bases aligning to TRBD2. The CDR3 totals 14 residues. V dropped 6 bases and J dropped 5; count of bases not matched to a gene: 3. In germline, CDR1 is MNHEY, CDR2 SVGAGI. CDR3 in DNA: TGTGCCAGCAGCCGGGGACTAGCGGGAGATACGCAGTATTTT. Translation gives CASSRGLAGDTQYF.

This clone turned up a few times. The junction does not match germline at one end; this may be a read error. V and J are TRBV5-1 and TRBJ2-7, with 9 nucleotides matching TRBD2. The CDR3 length is 14 residues. Germline CDR1 and CDR2: SGHRS and YFSETQ. CDR3 nucleotide sequence: TGCGCCAGTAGCTCGCGGGAGGGATCCTACGAGCAGTACTTC. Translating gives CASSSREGSYEQYF.

The chain carries TRBV6-5 and TRBJ1-5; 10 bases are shared with TRBD1. From germline, CDR1 is MNHEY and CDR2 SVGAGI. V shed 5 bases, J shed 3 bases, and the junction held 4 bases outside the gene matches. The CDR3 extends over 15 amino acids. CDR3 coding DNA: TGTGCCAGCAGTCCCGGGACAGGGGTCAATCAGCCCCAGCATTTT. Protein sequence: CASSPGTGVNQPQHF.

J is TRBJ2-7 and V is TRBV5-5; 7 nucleotides line up with TRBD2. The CDR3 is 17 residues long. The germline gives CDR1 SGHKS, CDR2 YYEKEE (reference sequence). V lost 4 bases, J lost 3 bases, and 16 bases stayed unmatched. CDR3 sequence (DNA): TGTGCCAGCAGCGGAGGGACGGGAGGTTTCCCATACTACGAGCAGTACTTC. Translated: CASSGGTGGFPYYEQYF.

The gene calls are TRBV7-3 and TRBJ2-1; 11 bases align to TRBD2. The V gene end was trimmed by 5 bases and the J gene end by 4 bases; junction bases not matched to a gene: 4. The CDR3 has 15 residues. Looked up from germline, CDR1 is SGHTA and CDR2 is FQGTGA. This CDR3 is CASSRGTSGYNEQFF. The CDR3 nucleotides are TGTGCCAGCAGCCGGGGGACTAGCGGATACAATGAGCAGTTCTTC. The full variable domain, completed using reference TRBV7-3 and TRBJ2-1, is GAGVSQTPSNKVTEKGKYVELRCDPISGHTALYWYRQSLGQGPEFLIYFQGTGAADDSGLPNDRFFAVRPEGSVSTLKIQRTERGDSAVYLCASSRGTSGYNEQFFGPGTRLTVL.

The chain recombines TRBV4-3 with TRBJ2-2; 8 positions agree with TRBD2. With V trimmed by 2 bases and J by 4 bases, 3 bases remained unmatched. The CDR3 extends over 15 amino acids. Germline V gene lookup returns CDR1 LGHNA and CDR2 YSLEER. In DNA form, the CDR3 reads TGCGCCAGCAGCCAAATGCTAGCGGGCACCGGGGAGCTGTTTTTT. This codes for CASSQMLAGTGELFF.

The rearrangement joins TRBV5-1 to TRBJ2-7; 10 nucleotides align to TRBD1. With V trimmed by 3 bases and J by 5 bases, 5 bases remained unmatched. Germline values: CDR1 SGHRS, CDR2 YFSETQ. The CDR3 covers 14 residues. CDR3 in DNA: TGCGCCAGCAGCTATCCGGGACAGGGGAACGAGCAGTACTTC. It is translated as CASSYPGQGNEQYF.

This chain links TRBV11-3 with TRBJ2-1; 8 bases line up with TRBD2. Germline CDR1 and CDR2: SGHNT and YENEEA. The CDR3 contains 14 residues. The J segment lost 5 bases and the V segment lost 7 bases, leaving 7 bases of the junction unmatched. The CDR3 DNA is TGTGCCAGCACCCGAGCGGGAGCTGACAATGAGCAGTTCTTC. The encoded protein is CASTRAGADNEQFF.

This clone was seen more than once but under ten times. The CDR3 DNA reads as TGTGCCAGCAGCTACAGGGCTTTGTCTGGAAACACCATATATTTT. Translated: CASSYRALSGNTIYF. The chain has TRBV5-6 and TRBJ1-3; weak D call: TRBD1 (6 bases). Trimming pared 3 bases from V and 1 base from J, leaving 11 bases between. Germline V gene data show CDR1 as SGHDT and CDR2 as YYEEEE. The CDR3 spans 15 residues.